These 2 T cell receptor beta chains were sequenced from one sample in a study of neurological immune-mediated disorders. In TCRdb, the 5' RACE reads were re-called with MiXCR into one record per CDR3 protein. Of around 15,000 distinct CDR3 sequences listed, roughly a fifth are singletons. Input material: PBMCs. These receptors all stem from a man aged 45-65 years in good health.

This clonotype was recorded many times. The chain combines TRBV20-1 with TRBJ1-2, with 8 nucleotides matching TRBD1. The CDR3 covers 12 residues. With 3 bases clipped from V and 6 bases from J, the junction kept 3 bases outside the gene matches. The germline CDR1 and CDR2 sequences are DFQATT and SNEGSKA (reference sequence). The CDR3 protein is CSASRGLDGYTF. The CDR3 DNA follows: TGCAGTGCTAGCAGGGGGCTGGATGGCTACACCTTC.

By share of the sample, this clonotype is medium-sized (0.01 to 0.1%). The chain carries TRBV15 and TRBJ2-3, with D tentatively TRBD1 or TRBD2 (6 bases each). V shed 2 bases and J shed 9 bases, with 15 bases lying between them. The CDR3 loop spans 14 amino acids. Germline values: CDR1 LNHNV, CDR2 YYDKDF (reference sequence). In nucleotides, the CDR3 is TGTGCCACCAGCAGACCGGGGGCCGGCGGAACGCAGTATTTT. Amino acid sequence: CATSRPGAGGTQYF.